The T cell receptor beta chain under discussion was sequenced for a study of blood T cells in healthy people across ages (dated by TCRdb to the mid-2010s). About the investigation overall: In model experiments, roughly one uniquely barcoded TCR beta cDNA molecule per two T cells was captured by template switching. To track age-related changes in TCR beta repertoire diversity, the study relied on deep sequencing normalized with unique cDNA molecular identifiers. The donors were split into four age groups: young (average 16 years), middle-aged (39), aged (more than 60) and long-lived (under 85). To avoid experimental bias, donors of different ages were distributed randomly across sequencing lanes. Using the same blood draw, the study looked at two additional independent replicas of 1 million unique cDNA reads for two donors, one aged 18 to 30 and the other aged 80 or older.

Trimming removed 1 base from V and 9 bases from J, leaving 6 bases between the germline ends. From cysteine to phenylalanine, the CDR3 is 11 amino acids long. Only CDR3 DNA remains: 33 bases, in frame from the first base. With respect to this clonotype: This receptor's antigen is unknown. Nothing much larger sits one base from this clone, and base qualities are not available.

Findings and caveats that apply to the study as a whole: Bulk unsorted PBMC profiling prevented conclusive comparison of naive and antigen-experienced compartments. The long-lived group showed more naive CD4+ T cells, fewer expanded clones and increased TCR diversity than the aged group, suggesting age selection. Estimates of total diversity based on one million sequenced T cells were regarded as lower bounds and as underestimates. Donor CMV infection status was unknown, potentially confounding age-related changes in expanded clonotypes. As age increased, observed TCR beta diversity per million T cells dropped in a roughly linear way, and a significant reduction was already evident by age 40. There was a strong correlation between observed TCR beta diversity and the percentage of naive T cells measured by flow cytometry.

The donors were 40 or so Caucasian individuals from Russia, aged 6 to 90 years, who were systemically healthy. Roughly 10 milliliters of peripheral blood were drawn from each donor into EDTA-treated Vacutainer tubes. Ficoll-Paque density-gradient centrifugation was used to isolate PBMCs, with at least 7 million per sample. Trizol reagent was used to extract total RNA from the PBMCs, yielding at least 5.5 micrograms per sample. For every donor, an aliquot of PBMCs went through flow cytometry to measure the percentages of naive CD45RAhigh/CD27high T cells. Library preparation employed 5' RACE. A second PCR of roughly 6 to 11 cycles was run with a J-beta primer mix and a sample-barcoded 5' primer. Each TCR beta cDNA molecule received a unique molecular identifier from a template-switch 5' adaptor carrying 12 random nucleotides. Each sample yielded at least 3 million CDR3-containing paired-end reads. All of the RNA was converted into first-strand cDNA using the Mint cDNA synthesis kit, with a TRBC-specific oligonucleotide serving as the primer. All cDNA was treated with uracil-DNA glycosylase and then went through a first 18-cycle PCR with the universal primers M1SS and BC2_uni_R. On the authors' methods: Each sample was normalized by randomly selecting 1 million high-quality reads, each carrying a distinct molecular identifier. Reads with shared molecular identifiers were discarded instead of being binned into consensus sequences. MiTCR, run with a Q25 quality threshold and the strictest error-elimination algorithm, handled CDR3 identification, clonotype clustering and error correction. A nonparametric unseen species model using Euler transformation provided a lower-bound estimate of total TCR beta diversity. Starting from the raw public reads, TCRdb applied fastp trimming at Q25, assembled clones with MiXCR and retained in-frame beta chains. Here each entry gathers all rows of one CDR3 protein and keeps the most common genes and DNA. What appears here as the V and J calls and clone size reflects TCRdb's work, not the paper's. The sample data list some 1.8 million distinct CDR3 sequences, and 30% to 40% of these were observed just once. The top ten constitute about 23% of the sample.

The TCR was taken from a human donor in good health. Source material: blood. The chain is made from TRBV12-3 or TRBV12-4 and TRBJ2-5; there is no confident call for the D gene. The CDR3 region reads CASSLGSSQYF. The nucleotide sequence reads TGTGCCAGCAGTTTAGGTAGTTCCCAGTACTTC.